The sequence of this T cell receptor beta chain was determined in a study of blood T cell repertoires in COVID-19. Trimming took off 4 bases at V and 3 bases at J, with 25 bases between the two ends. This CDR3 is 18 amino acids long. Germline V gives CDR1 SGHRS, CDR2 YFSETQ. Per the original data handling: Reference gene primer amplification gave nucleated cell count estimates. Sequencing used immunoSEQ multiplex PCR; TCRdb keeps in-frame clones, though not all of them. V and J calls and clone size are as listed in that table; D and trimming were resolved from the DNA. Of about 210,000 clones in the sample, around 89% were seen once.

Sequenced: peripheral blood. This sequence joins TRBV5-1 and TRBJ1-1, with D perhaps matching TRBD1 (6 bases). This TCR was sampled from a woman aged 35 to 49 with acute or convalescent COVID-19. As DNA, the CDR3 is TGCGCCAGCAGCCTCACAGGGTTCGGGGATTTGGGGGACACTGAAGCTTTCTTT. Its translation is CASSLTGFGDLGDTEAFF.